The entry that follows covers one TCR beta chain sequence. The antigen remains undetermined. These data originate in a study of graft-versus-host responses after intestinal transplantation. Study-wide points: Early post-transplant falls in HvG clones accompanied the peak levels of circulating GvH clones.

Germline V CDR1 and CDR2: LGHNT, FRNRAP. The CDR3 loop spans 17 amino acids. With 4 bases removed from V and 1 base from J, the gap between germline ends came to 16 bases. Clones were read by immunoSEQ multiplex PCR, and TCRdb kept only the in-frame ones, dropping some. The sample yields around 100,000 clones, over 85% seen once. This receptor was taken from a human donor who received an intestinal transplant. This chain uses TRBV12-5 with TRBJ2-2; TRBD1 might be the D (5 bases). The sample in question was unstimulated CD8+ T cells sorted from spleen or lymph node cells, obtained before intestinal transplant. CDR3 loop: CASGSTLVGRNTGELFF. CDR3 DNA sequence: TGTGCTAGTGGTTCAACCCTGGTGGGGCGGAACACCGGGGAGCTGTTTTTT.